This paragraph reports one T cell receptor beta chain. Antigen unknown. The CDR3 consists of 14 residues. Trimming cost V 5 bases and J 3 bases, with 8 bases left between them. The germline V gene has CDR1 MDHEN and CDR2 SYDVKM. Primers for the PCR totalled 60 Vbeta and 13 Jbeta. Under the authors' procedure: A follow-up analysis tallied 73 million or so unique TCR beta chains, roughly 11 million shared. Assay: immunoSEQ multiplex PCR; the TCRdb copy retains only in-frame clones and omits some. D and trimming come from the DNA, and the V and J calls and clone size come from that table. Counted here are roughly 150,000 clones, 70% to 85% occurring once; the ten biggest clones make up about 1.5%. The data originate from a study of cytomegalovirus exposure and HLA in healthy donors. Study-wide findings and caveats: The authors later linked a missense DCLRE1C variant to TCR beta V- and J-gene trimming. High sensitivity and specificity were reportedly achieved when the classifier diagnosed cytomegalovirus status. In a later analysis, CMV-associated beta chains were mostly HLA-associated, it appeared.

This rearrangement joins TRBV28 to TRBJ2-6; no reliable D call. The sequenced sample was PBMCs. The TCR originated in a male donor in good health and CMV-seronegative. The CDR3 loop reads CASSVPYGANVLTF. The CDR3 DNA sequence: TGTGCCAGCAGTGTCCCCTATGGGGCCAACGTCCTGACTTTC.